A single sample is the source of the 22 T cell receptor beta chains below, sequenced in a study of CD8 T cells in Susac syndrome. RNA, at about 0.45 to 1 ug, was reverse transcribed with random hexamers. TCRdb analysed the immunoSEQ multiplex PCR reads with MiXCR anew, one entry per CDR3 protein. The sample records approximately 140,000 distinct CDR3 sequences, 85% to 95% being singletons. Sequencing input: CD4+ T cells from PBMCs. The origin of the receptors is a human donor with multiple sclerosis.

This chain uses TRBV6-2 or TRBV6-3 with TRBJ1-5; D not resolved. Between the trimmed V and J ends, which lost 6 bases and 4 bases, there was a span of 16 bases. The germline gives CDR1 MNHEY, CDR2 SVGEGT. This CDR3 is built from 15 residues. CDR3 sequence: CASSQGGGSNQPQHF. The CDR3 DNA follows: TGTGCCAGCAGCCAAGGAGGCGGGAGTAATCAGCCCCAGCATTTT.

The rearrangement uses TRBV5-1 and TRBJ1-2; D unresolved. Trimming stripped 4 bases from V and 6 bases from J, with 10 bases between. Germline CDR1 is SGHRS and CDR2 is YFSETQ. There are 12 residues in the CDR3. The CDR3 DNA sequence: TGCGCCAGCAGCCTGAGCAGTCATGGCTACACCTTC. Its protein product is CASSLSSHGYTF.

The chain couples TRBV4-1 to TRBJ1-2; the D is unclear. CDR1 MGHRA and CDR2 YSYEKL come from the germline V gene. Trimming removed 2 bases at V and 1 base at J, with 8 bases between. This CDR3 has 14 amino acids. CDR3 amino acids: CASSQSEVNYGYTF. The CDR3, as DNA: TGCGCCAGCAGCCAATCAGAGGTTAACTATGGCTACACCTTC.

The V and J genes are TRBV15 and TRBJ1-3, with D maybe TRBD1 (6 bases). Germline V CDR1 and CDR2: LNHNV, YYDKDF (reference sequence). V shed 1 base and J shed 4 bases, with 11 bases lying between them. The CDR3 is 15 residues long. CDR3 DNA: TGTGCCACCAGCAGAGCAGGGGCGCGAGGAAACACCATATATTTT. It codes for CATSRAGARGNTIYF.

The chain is built from TRBV19 and TRBJ2-5; 8 bases agree with TRBD1. The CDR3 contains 14 residues. Germline V lookup: CDR1 LNHDA, CDR2 SQIVND (reference sequence). V trimming: 5 bases; J trimming: 2 bases; junction bases outside the gene matches: 4. This CDR3 is CASSPRTGQETQYF. The CDR3 DNA follows: TGTGCCAGTAGTCCCCGGACAGGGCAAGAGACCCAGTACTTC.

The chain employs TRBV20-1 and TRBJ2-3; the D is unclear. CDR1 is DFQATT and CDR2 is SNEGSKA in the germline V gene (reference sequence). Deletions cut 1 base from V and 1 base from J, with 12 bases between. The CDR3 covers 15 residues. In nucleotides, the CDR3 is TGCAGTGCTAGAGCCCGGAGCCAAGGCACAGATACGCAGTATTTT. This gives the protein CSARARSQGTDTQYF.

The genes are TRBV7-9 and TRBJ2-3; D ambiguous. This CDR3 has 12 amino acids. With 2 bases removed from V and 6 bases from J, the gap between germline ends came to 6 bases. The germline gives CDR1 SEHNR, CDR2 FQNEAQ (reference sequence). CDR3 bases: TGTGCCAGCAGCTTAAAGCTGGATACGCAGTATTTT. Encoded protein: CASSLKLDTQYF.

V usage is TRBV20-1 and J usage is TRBJ1-1; no reliable D call. Between the trimmed V and J ends, which lost 4 bases and 5 bases, there was a span of 11 bases. CDR1 is DFQATT, CDR2 SNEGSKA, per germline (reference sequence). This CDR3 is 12 amino acids long. In DNA, the CDR3 is TGCAGTGCTAAGCCAGGATCTACTGAAGCTTTCTTT. Its translation: CSAKPGSTEAFF.

The chain carries TRBV12-3 or TRBV12-4 and TRBJ1-2; D unclear. The ends were cut back, 5 bases at V and 8 bases at J, with 9 bases in the middle. The CDR3 loop spans 11 amino acids. The CDR3 DNA is TGTGCCAGCAGTCAAGGATGGGGCTACACCTTC. It specifies CASSQGWGYTF.

This clonotype was counted a single time. V and J are TRBV27 and TRBJ2-7; the match to TRBD2 covers 9 bases. Looked up from germline, CDR1 is MNHEY and CDR2 is SMNVEV (reference sequence). V trimming: 5 bases; J trimming: 6 bases; junction bases outside the gene matches: 8. There are 14 residues in the CDR3. The CDR3 loop reads CASSVSGSNSEQYF. CDR3 in DNA: TGTGCCAGCAGTGTTAGCGGGAGTAACTCCGAGCAGTACTTC.

The chain uses TRBV20-1 and TRBJ2-5; 12 positions match TRBD2. The CDR3 has 17 amino acids. With 2 bases clipped from V and 5 bases from J, the junction kept 12 bases outside the gene matches. The germline gives CDR1 DFQATT, CDR2 SNEGSKA (reference sequence). The CDR3 DNA reads as TGCAGTGCTAGATCGGGACTAGCGGGCCCCTCCGGGGAGACCCAGTACTTC. Protein sequence: CSARSGLAGPSGETQYF.

This chain links TRBV11-2 with TRBJ1-5; no definite D call. Germline V gene lookup returns CDR1 SGHAT and CDR2 FQNNGV. V was clipped by 5 bases and J by 0 bases, with 5 bases between them. The length of the CDR3 is 13 residues. CDR3 amino acids: CASSPHSNQPQHF. In DNA form, the CDR3 reads TGTGCCAGCAGCCCGCATAGCAATCAGCCCCAGCATTTT.

The genes are TRBV12-3 or TRBV12-4 and TRBJ2-2; D possibly corresponds to TRBD2 (5 bases). V was pared by 6 bases and J by 1 base, with 18 bases between. The CDR3 consists of 17 residues. The CDR3 loop is CASSQPKTRQNTGELFF. As DNA, the CDR3 is TGTGCCAGCAGCCAGCCAAAAACTAGACAGAACACCGGGGAGCTGTTTTTT.

This chain joins TRBV7-2 and TRBJ1-2; 9 nucleotides match TRBD1. Germline lookup yields CDR1 SGHTA and CDR2 FQGNSA. The junction had 12 bases not matched to a gene; V was cut back by 5 bases and J by 8 bases. CDR3 length: 15 amino acids. This CDR3 is CASSQPLGQGAGYTF. In DNA, the CDR3 is TGTGCCAGCAGCCAACCCCTGGGACAGGGCGCCGGCTACACCTTC.

The chain uses TRBV6-5 and TRBJ1-2; D is uncertain. There are 17 residues in the CDR3. Trimming removed 0 bases from V and 2 bases from J, with 16 bases in between. Germline V lookup: CDR1 MNHEY, CDR2 SVGAGI. CDR3 loop: CASSYSRPDPGNYGYTF. CDR3 nucleotide sequence: TGTGCCAGCAGTTACTCGAGGCCAGATCCGGGGAACTATGGCTACACCTTC.

The chain has TRBV29-1 and TRBJ1-1; D uncertain. Trimming pared 7 bases from V and 3 bases from J, leaving 12 bases between. This CDR3 is 12 amino acids long. Per the germline V gene, CDR1 is SQVTM and CDR2 is ANQGSEA. CDR3 sequence (DNA): TGCAGCGCCCGCCGGTGGGACACTGAAGCTTTCTTT. Translation gives CSARRWDTEAFF.

The chain is built from TRBV20-1 and TRBJ1-2; 10 nucleotides align to TRBD1. This CDR3 spans 13 amino acids. The V gene end was trimmed by 5 bases and the J gene end by 3 bases; junction bases not matched to a gene: 3. CDR1 and CDR2 from the germline V gene are DFQATT and SNEGSKA (reference sequence). The CDR3 sequence: CSAPGQGYYGYTF. The CDR3, as DNA: TGCAGTGCTCCGGGACAGGGGTACTATGGCTACACCTTC.

This rearrangement joins TRBV5-4 to TRBJ1-1, with D uncertain. The ends were cut back, 0 bases at V and 1 base at J, with 7 bases in the middle. The CDR3 spans 14 residues. From germline, CDR1 is SGHNT and CDR2 YYREEE (reference sequence). The CDR3 region has the DNA TGTGCCAGCAGCTTGGTAGGGCAGAACACTGAAGCTTTCTTT. Encoded protein: CASSLVGQNTEAFF.

In nucleotides, the CDR3 is TGCAGTGCTAGAGATGTCCGGCGGTCCTACGAGCAGTACTTC. Residues: CSARDVRRSYEQYF. The chain carries TRBV20-1 and TRBJ2-7; D call uncertain. Germline V gene data show CDR1 as DFQATT and CDR2 as SNEGSKA (reference sequence). This CDR3 comprises 14 residues. V lost 0 bases and J lost 1, with 10 bases in between.

This rearrangement joins TRBV20-1 to TRBJ1-1; D call uncertain. V lost 0 bases, J lost 3 bases, and 23 bases lay in between. This CDR3 comprises 18 residues. Germline-derived CDR1 and CDR2 are DFQATT and SNEGSKA (reference sequence). The CDR3 DNA sequence: TGCAGTGCTAGAGACCTCACGGGCCTTACCTCCGTGGACACTGAAGCTTTCTTT. The encoded protein is CSARDLTGLTSVDTEAFF.

V and J are TRBV15 and TRBJ1-5, with D tentatively TRBD1 (6 bases). There are 16 residues in the CDR3. The germline V gene has CDR1 LNHNV and CDR2 YYDKDF (reference sequence). The ends were cut back, 0 bases at V and 6 bases at J, with 15 bases in the middle. CDR3 sequence reads: CATSRDRAGVGQPQHF. In nucleotides, the CDR3 is TGTGCCACCAGCAGAGATCGGGCAGGGGTGGGTCAGCCCCAGCATTTT.

The chain couples TRBV3-1 to TRBJ2-5; D assignment may be TRBD1 or TRBD2 (5 bases each). Trimming pared 0 bases from V and 5 bases from J, leaving 10 bases between. The CDR3 has 14 residues. The V gene's germline CDR1 is LGHDT and CDR2 YNNKEL (reference sequence). The CDR3 nucleotides read TGTGCCAGCAGCCAAGATACGGGGCGGGAGACCCAGTACTTC. Translating it yields CASSQDTGRETQYF.